This record concerns one T cell receptor beta chain sequence. Distinct nucleotide sequences in the sample also encode this CDR3. In the authors' methods: Nucleated cell counts were estimated from reference gene primer amplification. TCRdb's copy holds only in-frame clones and misses some; the assay was immunoSEQ multiplex PCR. V and J calls and clone size are copied from that table; D and trimming were computed from the DNA. The table has 410,000 or so clones, around nine tenths seen once. V lost 1 base and J lost 5, with 5 bases in between. The CDR3 spans 12 residues. Germline V CDR1 and CDR2: MDHEN, SYDVKM. Followed longitudinally, the Seattle patients had been enrolled during active infection. The data stem from a study of blood T cell repertoires in COVID-19. Overall study: Donors in the United States, Italy and Spain gave samples during acute or convalescent COVID-19. The cDNA or gDNA used as material had been derived from T cells, B-cell-depleted T cells, or PBMCs.

The TCR comes from a woman aged 40 to 55 with COVID-19, enrolled during active disease. The genes are TRBV28 and TRBJ1-2, with a possible D match to TRBD1 (5 bases). The sequenced sample consisted of peripheral blood. The CDR3 DNA follows: TGTGCCAGCAGTTTATCAGGGTATGGCTACACCTTC. Protein: CASSLSGYGYTF.